A selection of T cell receptor beta chains follows, all from one sample in a study of radiation and T cells in renal cell carcinoma. Assay used: immunoSEQ multiplex PCR; TCRdb lists only in-frame clones, some missing. This sample has about 65,000 clones, with around 78% found just once. This material consisted of blood, taken from a patient whose treatment included radiotherapy and nephrectomy. The receptors here all came from a man aged 55 to 70 with renal cell carcinoma. Each CDR3 is given with its conserved first and last residue. The D gene is left open where the match is weak. Clone size is shown for a subset of rows, as once, few, many or a class of expanded clone.

TRBD2	TRBV28	15	NA	TRBJ2-5	TGTGCCAGCACCCCGACTAGCGGACTACAAGAGACCCAGTACTTC	CASTPTSGLQETQYF
TRBD1	TRBV19	14	NA	TRBJ1-3	TGTGCCAGTTGGGACAGGGGGCTCGGAAACACCATATATTTT	CASWDRGLGNTIYF
NA	TRBV5-1	11	NA	TRBJ2-1	TGCGCCAGCATGGGCCATAATGAGCAGTTCTTC	CASMGHNEQFF
TRBD1	TRBV2	15	NA	TRBJ2-2	TGTGCCAGCAGACCCGGGACAGGGTCGGCCGGGGAGCTGTTTTTT	CASRPGTGSAGELFF
TRBD2	TRBV7-2	15	once	TRBJ2-3	TGTGCCAGCAGCTTAGAAGCGGGGGTCACAGATACGCAGTATTTT	CASSLEAGVTDTQYF
NA	TRBV9	14	NA	TRBJ2-2	TGTGCCAGCAGCTTCAGACCGTACACCGGGGAGCTGTTTTTT	CASSFRPYTGELFF
NA	TRBV7-2	15	few	TRBJ2-1	TGTGCCAGCAGCTCGGGGGCTAGCGCCGTCAGCGAGCAGTTCTTC	CASSSGASAVSEQFF
NA	TRBV18	14	NA	TRBJ2-1	TGTGCCAGCTCACCTGGAAGCTCCTACAATGAGCAGTTCTTC	CASSPGSSYNEQFF
NA	TRBV6-1	15	once	TRBJ1-6	TGTGCCAGCACCCGACGGGATTCCTTAAGCTCACCCCTCCACTTT	CASTRRDSLSSPLHF
NA	TRBV7-9	16	NA	TRBJ2-3	TGTGCCAGCAGCCCCCGAGGACAGCGACCCACAGATACGCAGTATTTT	CASSPRGQRPTDTQYF
NA	TRBV30	14	NA	TRBJ2-5	TGTGCCTGGAGTATTGGGCGACCTCAAGAGACCCAGTACTTC	CAWSIGRPQETQYF
NA	TRBV12-5	15	NA	TRBJ2-1	TGTGCTAGTGGCTATCTGATTAGCTCCTACAATGAGCAGTTCTTC	CASGYLISSYNEQFF
NA	TRBV7-8	14	few	TRBJ1-1	TGTGCCAGCAAGCGGGGGGCGCTGGACACTGAAGCTTTCTTT	CASKRGALDTEAFF
NA	TRBV2	13	NA	TRBJ1-5	TGTGCCAGCAGTGTACAGAGCAATCAGCCCCAGCATTTT	CASSVQSNQPQHF
NA	TRBV27	13	NA	TRBJ2-5	TGTGCCAGCAGTTGGGGCAGTCAAGAGACCCAGTACTTC	CASSWGSQETQYF
NA	TRBV30	13	NA	TRBJ1-5	TGTGCCTGGAGTTCCAGAGCCGATCAGCCCCAGCATTTT	CAWSSRADQPQHF
TRBD1	TRBV30	13	NA	TRBJ1-1	TGTGCCGTCCGACAGGGCCCGAGCACTGAAGCTTTCTTT	CAVRQGPSTEAFF
NA	TRBV7-9	14	NA	TRBJ2-2	TGTGCCAGCAGCTTAGTCCCAGACACCGGGGAGCTGTTTTTT	CASSLVPDTGELFF
NA	TRBV27	15	few	TRBJ1-2	TGTGCCAGCAGTTTATTTCCAGGGCTGTTCTCTGGCTACACCTTC	CASSLFPGLFSGYTF
TRBD1	TRBV29-1	12	NA	TRBJ2-7	TGCAGCGTTGAAGGGACAGGTTACGAGCAGTACTTC	CSVEGTGYEQYF
TRBD1	TRBV7-9	13	NA	TRBJ1-6	TGTGCCAGCAGCCGGGACAGTAATTCACCCCTCCACTTT	CASSRDSNSPLHF
TRBD1	TRBV5-1	17	NA	TRBJ2-3	TGCGCCAGCAGCTTTATCGGACAGGGGACGGGGGCGGATACGCAGTATTTT	CASSFIGQGTGADTQYF
NA	TRBV5-4	18	NA	TRBJ1-2	TGTGCCAGCAGCTTACCCCCCGGGGCCTCCAATGAAAACTATGGCTACACCTTC	CASSLPPGASNENYGYTF
NA	TRBV5-6	13	NA	TRBJ1-2	TGTGCCAGCAGCGATGGAGGGAATAATGGCTACACCTTC	CASSDGGNNGYTF
TRBD2	TRBV7-2	16	NA	TRBJ2-5	TGTGCCAGCAGCTTCCGCGGGGGGGCCGGGCGAGAGACCCAGTACTTC	CASSFRGGAGRETQYF
NA	TRBV9	13	NA	TRBJ2-3	TGTGCCAGCAGCGTAGCAAGCACAGATACGCAGTATTTT	CASSVASTDTQYF
TRBD2	TRBV10-1	18	NA	TRBJ2-1	TGCGCCAGCAGTGAGTCGGCTAGCGGGAGGGGATCCTACAATGAGCAGTTCTTC	CASSESASGRGSYNEQFF
NA	TRBV16	12	NA	TRBJ2-3	TGTGCCAGCAGCCAAACCGGTGATACGCAGTATTTT	CASSQTGDTQYF